Following are 27 T cell receptor beta chains from one sample sequenced in a study of T cell responses to AZD1222 COVID-19 vaccine. Generated by immunoSEQ multiplex PCR, the TCRdb table keeps only in-frame clones and is missing some. This table has around 91,000 clones, more than 85% appearing once. The starting material was peripheral blood, obtained 28 days after the second AZD1222 dose. The receptor set was obtained from an adult who received the AZD1222 COVID-19 vaccine.

CDR3 region: CASSGGLNTGELFF. In DNA, the CDR3 is TGTGCCAGCTCGGGGGGTCTCAACACCGGGGAGCTGTTTTTT. V gene TRBV25-1 combines with J gene TRBJ2-2; 7 nucleotides align to TRBD2. This CDR3 is 14 amino acids long. Unmatched junction bases numbered 5, after V lost 8 bases and J lost 2 bases. CDR1 and CDR2 from the germline V gene are MGHDK and SYGVNS.

This chain uses TRBV28 with TRBJ1-5; the D is unclear. Trimming took 7 bases from V and 8 from J, leaving 15 bases between them. This CDR3 has 13 residues. Germline assignment: CDR1 MDHEN and CDR2 SYDVKM. In DNA, the CDR3 is TGTGCCAGCACTTGGGGAGGCAAAGAGCCCCAGCATTTT. Translating it yields CASTWGGKEPQHF. The full variable domain, rest sourced from reference TRBV28 and TRBJ1-5, is DVKVTQSSRYLVKRTGEKVFLECVQDMDHENMFWYRQDPGLGLRLIYFSYDVKMKEKGDIPEGYSVSREKKERFSLILESASTNQTSMYLCASTWGGKEPQHFGDGTRLSIL.

The rearrangement links TRBV10-2 to TRBJ2-3; D remains unclear. V lost 8 bases and J 0 bases, leaving 9 bases between the germline ends. Germline CDR1 and CDR2: WSHSY and SAAADI. This CDR3 is built from 13 residues. The CDR3 DNA is TGCGCCAGCGGTCAGGCCAGCACAGATACGCAGTATTTT. Its protein product is CASGQASTDTQYF.

This sequence joins TRBV20-1 and TRBJ2-7; D may be TRBD2 (6 bases). V was pared by 4 bases and J by 7 bases, with 14 bases between. Germline V gene lookup returns CDR1 DFQATT and CDR2 SNEGSKA (reference sequence). The CDR3 length is 12 residues. CDR3 sequence: CSATDNAGEQYF. The CDR3, as DNA: TGCAGTGCTACTGACAACGCGGGAGAGCAGTACTTC.

This chain joins TRBV27 and TRBJ1-2; no firm D call. The CDR3 totals 13 residues. Germline V CDR1 and CDR2: MNHEY, SMNVEV (reference sequence). V dropped 1 base and J dropped 6 bases, with 9 bases sitting between them. The CDR3 DNA follows: TGTGCCAGCAGTTTATTGGGTGGCAATGGCTACACCTTC. Translated: CASSLLGGNGYTF.

The V call is TRBV6-5, the J call TRBJ2-7, with TRBD1 as a possible D gene (6 bases). V was cut by 0 bases and J by 0 bases, with 6 bases left in between. The CDR3 length is 14 residues. The germline V gene encodes CDR1 MNHEY and CDR2 SVGAGI. CDR3 coding DNA: TGTGCCAGCAGTTACTCAGGGGGCTCCTACGAGCAGTACTTC. Translated, it gives CASSYSGGSYEQYF.

This chain links TRBV5-1 with TRBJ2-2, with 7 bases matching TRBD1. The trim removed 0 bases at V and 5 bases at J, leaving 10 bases unmatched. Germline V gene lookup returns CDR1 SGHRS and CDR2 YFSETQ. This CDR3 has 17 residues. This CDR3 reads CASSLEVGTGVTGELFF. For the CDR3, the DNA is TGCGCCAGCAGCTTGGAGGTTGGAACAGGGGTAACCGGGGAGCTGTTTTTT. Filled out from reference TRBV5-1 and TRBJ2-2, the complete variable domain reads KAGVTQTPRYLIKTRGQQVTLSCSPISGHRSVSWYQQTPGQGLQFLFEYFSETQRNKGNFPGRFSGRQFSNSRSEMNVSTLELGDSALYLCASSLEVGTGVTGELFFGEGSRLTVL.

The chain combines TRBV5-5 with TRBJ2-7; 8 bases map to TRBD2. This CDR3 is built from 15 residues. CDR1 is SGHKS, CDR2 YYEKEE, per germline (reference sequence). J was trimmed by 3 bases and V by 0 bases; bases with no gene match: 5. CDR3 in amino acids: CASSLAVSGVYEQYF. DNA for the CDR3: TGTGCCAGCAGCTTGGCGGTTAGCGGGGTCTACGAGCAGTACTTC.

The V and J genes are TRBV28 and TRBJ2-4; possible D gene TRBD1, 7 bases. The CDR3 contains 16 residues. Germline CDR1 and CDR2: MDHEN and SYDVKM. The V end was cut by 2 bases, the J end by 4 bases, with 15 bases between. CDR3 bases: TGTGCCAGCAGTTTAGCCGACAGGGACTGGAAAAACATTCAGTACTTC. Its translation: CASSLADRDWKNIQYF.

This clone showed up just once. V and J are TRBV9 and TRBJ2-5, with D maybe TRBD1 (5 bases). Germline V gene sequence: CDR1 SGDLS, CDR2 YYNGEE. The CDR3 extends over 15 amino acids. Trimming took 0 bases from V and 2 from J, leaving 11 bases between them. The CDR3 coding sequence is TGTGCCAGCAGCGTAGGGGGCGGTGTACAAGAGACCCAGTACTTC. Residues: CASSVGGGVQETQYF.

The chain links TRBV6-5 to TRBJ1-1; D may be TRBD1 (5 bases). Germline-derived CDR1 and CDR2 are MNHEY and SVGAGI. The length of the CDR3 is 16 residues. V was shortened by 4 bases and J by 3 bases, with 18 bases between the two germline ends. CDR3 residues: CASSSQGVGLHTEAFF. The CDR3 DNA follows: TGTGCCAGCAGTTCCCAGGGAGTAGGCCTGCACACTGAAGCTTTCTTT.

This rearrangement joins TRBV2 to TRBJ2-7; D might be TRBD1 or TRBD2, each matching 5 bases. Trimming removed 9 bases at V and 2 bases at J, with 17 bases between. Germline assignment: CDR1 SNHLY and CDR2 FYNNEI. The CDR3 totals 14 residues. CDR3 residues: CASLRDQSPYEQYF. The CDR3 coding sequence is TGTGCCAGTCTCCGGGACCAATCCCCCTACGAGCAGTACTTC.

The rearrangement joins TRBV28 to TRBJ1-5, with 8 bases lining up with TRBD1. The length of the CDR3 is 15 residues. Germline V gene sequence: CDR1 MDHEN, CDR2 SYDVKM. V lost 7 bases and J lost 10; bases outside the gene matches: 15. This CDR3 is CASNFDTGGVEPQHF. CDR3 in DNA: TGTGCCAGCAATTTTGACACAGGGGGAGTAGAACCCCAGCATTTT.

This chain uses TRBV19 with TRBJ1-1, with D possibly TRBD1 on 6 matching bases. Trimming removed 3 bases at V and 3 bases at J, with 17 bases between. Germline V gene sequence: CDR1 LNHDA, CDR2 SQIVND (reference sequence). This CDR3 region has 16 residues. The CDR3 region has the DNA TGTGCCAGTAGTATCACGGGGGGCAATTTTCACACTGAAGCTTTCTTT. Translation: CASSITGGNFHTEAFF.

The V gene is TRBV10-3, the J gene TRBJ1-2, with a possible D match to TRBD1 (6 bases). The CDR3 is made up of 14 amino acids. V was trimmed by 6 bases and J by 4 bases, leaving 15 bases between them. Germline values: CDR1 ENHRY, CDR2 SYGVKD. CDR3 residues: CAISDVPQGYGYTF. In DNA form, the CDR3 reads TGTGCCATCAGCGACGTACCACAGGGCTATGGCTACACCTTC.

The J gene is TRBJ1-5, the V gene TRBV12-1; the table's D call, TRBD1, has no DNA check behind it. TRBV12-1 counts as a pseudogene. The CDR3 loop spans 14 amino acids. CDR3 sequence (DNA): TGTGCCAGCAGCTTTGAGCAGGGCAATCAGCCCCAGCATTTT. Encoded protein: CASSFEQGNQPQHF.

This rearrangement joins TRBV28 to TRBJ1-1; no reliable D call. Trimming left V 11 bases short and J 4 bases short, with 11 bases between. CDR1 is MDHEN and CDR2 is SYDVKM in the germline V gene. The CDR3 consists of 11 residues. The CDR3 here is CAVHLGTEAFF. Written as DNA, the CDR3 is TGTGCCGTACATCTGGGCACTGAAGCTTTCTTT.

The rearrangement links TRBV6-1 to TRBJ1-4; D unresolved. CDR3 length: 16 amino acids. V lost 3 bases and J 4 bases, leaving 15 bases between the germline ends. Germline CDR1 MNHNS, CDR2 SASEGT. This CDR3 is CASSEAGPPFNEKLFF. DNA of the CDR3: TGTGCCAGCAGTGAGGCAGGTCCTCCCTTTAATGAAAAACTGTTTTTT.

The chain has TRBV9 and TRBJ2-1; D may be TRBD2 (6 bases). Germline CDR1 reads SGDLS; CDR2 reads YYNGEE. The CDR3 runs 15 residues. V shed 1 base and J shed 3 bases, with 11 bases lying between them. This CDR3 reads CASSVTGSGYNEQFF. CDR3 in DNA: TGTGCCAGCAGCGTAACGGGTAGCGGCTACAATGAGCAGTTCTTC.

The genes are TRBV24-1 and TRBJ2-2, with TRBD1 matching over 10 bases. The CDR3 is 14 residues long. The V and J ends lost 9 bases and 6 bases, in that order; junction bases with no gene match: 6. Germline CDR1 reads KGHDR; CDR2 reads SFDVKD. CDR3 nucleotide sequence: TGTGCCACCCGGGACAGGGGAGTCCCCGGGGAGCTGTTTTTT. It yields the protein CATRDRGVPGELFF.

The rearrangement uses TRBV7-3 and TRBJ1-6; the match to TRBD1 covers 11 bases. With 1 base clipped from V and 5 bases from J, the junction kept 10 bases outside the gene matches. The germline V gene encodes CDR1 SGHTA and CDR2 FQGTGA. The CDR3 sequence is 19 residues long. The CDR3 DNA reads as TGTGCCAGCAGCTTAAATCCCCTCGGACAGGGGGCAAATAATTCACCCCTCCACTTT. It yields the protein CASSLNPLGQGANNSPLHF.

The V gene is TRBV10-1, the J gene TRBJ2-7; 8 bases match TRBD2. Trimming removed 6 bases from V and 7 bases from J; junction bases left unmatched: 14. The length of the CDR3 is 15 residues. The germline V gene has CDR1 WNHNN and CDR2 SYGVQD (reference sequence). DNA of the CDR3: TGCGCCAGCAGCGGCGGTGCAGCGGGAGTTCGGGAGCAGTACTTC. This gives the protein CASSGGAAGVREQYF.

The chain joins TRBV29-1 to TRBJ2-1, with D perhaps being TRBD1 or TRBD2 (5 bases each). CDR1 SQVTM and CDR2 ANQGSEA come from the germline V gene. Trimming left V 4 bases short and J 9 bases short, with 7 bases between. The CDR3 length is 10 residues. The CDR3 DNA follows: TGCAGCGTTGCGAGGGGTGAGCAGTTCTTC. This gives the protein CSVARGEQFF.

The rearrangement links TRBV28 to TRBJ1-6; no clear D gene. Germline CDR1 reads MDHEN; CDR2 reads SYDVKM. CDR3 size: 16 residues. Trimming cost V 7 bases and J 0 bases, with 13 bases left between them. The CDR3 DNA is TGTGCCAGCACTGAGGGATCGGGCTCCTATAATTCACCCCTCCACTTT. Translated, it gives CASTEGSGSYNSPLHF.

The rearrangement joins TRBV25-1 to TRBJ2-7; D may correspond to TRBD1 or TRBD2 (5 bases each). The germline V gene encodes CDR1 MGHDK and CDR2 SYGVNS. Trimming removed 5 bases from V and 0 bases from J, with 17 bases in between. CDR3 length equals 16 residues. For the CDR3, the DNA is TGTGCCAGCAGTCCCCTAGGGACCCGTTCCTCCTACGAGCAGTACTTC. Residues: CASSPLGTRSSYEQYF.

The gene calls are TRBV25-1 and TRBJ1-1, with D maybe TRBD1 (5 bases). V was trimmed by 7 bases and J by 0 bases, leaving 9 bases between them. Germline V gene lookup returns CDR1 MGHDK and CDR2 SYGVNS. The CDR3 is 13 residues long. The CDR3 is CASTDSLNTEAFF. For the CDR3, the DNA is TGTGCCAGCACCGACAGTCTGAACACTGAAGCTTTCTTT.

The rearrangement links TRBV7-9 to TRBJ1-2; the match to TRBD1 covers 9 bases. The CDR3 is made up of 13 amino acids. V shed 5 bases, J shed 7 bases, and the junction held 5 bases outside the gene matches. CDR1 is SEHNR, CDR2 FQNEAQ, per germline (reference sequence). The DNA for the CDR3 is TGTGCCAGCAGCCGACAGGGGGACTTTGGCTACACCTTC. It codes for CASSRQGDFGYTF.